The 32 T cell receptor beta chains reported below all come from one sample, sequenced in a study of cytomegalovirus exposure and HLA in healthy donors. Use of 60 Vbeta and 13 Jbeta primers characterized the PCR. Profiling relied on immunoSEQ multiplex PCR, and the TCRdb table lists in-frame clones only, not all of them. The top ten clones hold less than 3.5% of a sample with approximately 170,000 clones, over 65% of them seen once. Sequenced material: PBMCs. The source of these receptors is a woman aged 35 to 49 in good health and CMV-seropositive.

This chain uses TRBV2 with TRBJ2-5, with TRBD2 identical over 8 bases. Germline CDR1 is SNHLY and CDR2 is FYNNEI. V lost 2 bases, J lost 5 bases, and 16 bases stayed unmatched. The CDR3 is 18 residues long. For the CDR3, the DNA is TGTGCCAGCAGTGAATATGCGGGGGGCATTTCTATTTTTGAGACCCAGTACTTC. The encoded protein is CASSEYAGGISIFETQYF.

Worth noting for this clone: The same CDR3 can be traced to other DNA sequences in this sample. The chain is built from TRBV5-1 and TRBJ2-5; TRBD1 might be the D (5 bases). The CDR3 has 14 amino acids. V was shortened by 0 bases and J by 0 bases, with 6 bases between the two germline ends. The germline gives CDR1 SGHRS, CDR2 YFSETQ. CDR3 amino acids: CASSLGQYQETQYF. The CDR3 DNA follows: TGCGCCAGCAGCTTGGGACAGTACCAAGAGACCCAGTACTTC.

This clone was picked up one time. The chain couples TRBV5-4 to TRBJ2-3, with D perhaps TRBD2 (6 bases). The CDR3 sequence is 13 residues long. The germline gives CDR1 SGHNT, CDR2 YYREEE (reference sequence). The germline V and J ends were trimmed by 0 bases and 4 bases, with 6 bases remaining between them. CDR3 nucleotide sequence: TGTGCCAGCAGCTTGGGGAGGGCAGATACGCAGTATTTT. It translates to CASSLGRADTQYF.

The CDR3 bases are TGTGCCAGCAGCTTTTCGGGTGTTGAGTTAAACACTGAAGCTTTCTTT. Translated, it gives CASSFSGVELNTEAFF. The J gene is TRBJ1-1, the V gene TRBV11-2, with D hard to call. Trimming took 3 bases from V and 2 from J, leaving 16 bases between them. Per the germline V gene, CDR1 is SGHAT and CDR2 is FQNNGV. CDR3 length: 16 residues.

This clone was seen a handful of times. V usage is TRBV6-6 and J usage is TRBJ1-4; 7 bases match TRBD1. Per germline, CDR1 MNHNY and CDR2 SVGAGI (reference sequence). J gave up 8 bases and V 5 bases, and 11 bases lay outside the gene matches. This CDR3 contains 15 residues. CDR3 coding DNA: TGTGCCAGCAGTGACCCCCCGACAGGGAGGGAAAAACTGTTTTTT. Amino acids: CASSDPPTGREKLFF.

The chain recombines TRBV7-9 with TRBJ1-5, with 8 bases lining up with TRBD1. The CDR3 runs to 15 residues. CDR1 is SEHNR and CDR2 is FQNEAQ in the germline V gene (reference sequence). Trimming removed 2 bases from V and 5 bases from J; junction bases left unmatched: 5. The CDR3 DNA sequence: TGTGCCAGCAGCTTATGGACAGGGCCACATCAGCCCCAGCATTTT. This encodes CASSLWTGPHQPQHF.

The rearrangement joins TRBV15 to TRBJ2-1; no clear D. The CDR3 consists of 14 residues. Germline V gene sequence: CDR1 LNHNV, CDR2 YYDKDF (reference sequence). The V gene lost 6 bases and the J gene lost 0 bases, with 9 bases spanning the gap. CDR3 residues: CATRAQSSYNEQFF. CDR3 DNA sequence: TGTGCCACCAGAGCTCAAAGCTCCTACAATGAGCAGTTCTTC. Together with reference TRBV15 and TRBJ2-1, the CDR3 gives the full variable domain: DAMVIQNPRYQVTQFGKPVTLSCSQTLNHNVMYWYQQKSSQAPKLLFHYYDKDFNNEADTPDNFQSRRPNTSFCFLDIRSPGLGDTAMYLCATRAQSSYNEQFFGPGTRLTVL.

This clone was observed a few times. The CDR3 spells CASSMTGDPYNGYTF. For the CDR3, the DNA is TGTGCCAGCAGTATGACAGGGGACCCGTATAATGGCTACACCTTC. The chain is built from TRBV6-1 and TRBJ1-2, with 8 nucleotides matching TRBD1. V dropped 5 bases and J dropped 6; count of bases not matched to a gene: 11. This CDR3 has 15 residues. Germline V gene lookup returns CDR1 MNHNS and CDR2 SASEGT.

The V gene is TRBV18, the J gene TRBJ2-5, with TRBD2 matching 7 bases. Germline CDR1 is KGHSH and CDR2 is LQKENI. V was clipped by 3 bases and J by 2 bases; unmatched bases: 6. There are 15 residues in the CDR3. The CDR3 DNA follows: TGTGCCAGCTCACCTAGACTAGCCCTTCAAGAGACCCAGTACTTC. This encodes CASSPRLALQETQYF.

The J gene is TRBJ2-1, the V gene TRBV28; 9 nucleotides match TRBD1. Per germline, CDR1 MDHEN and CDR2 SYDVKM. The CDR3 loop spans 13 amino acids. V lost 10 bases and J lost 12; bases outside the gene matches: 13. For the CDR3, the DNA is TGTGCCACAGGGGGGGGACAGGGTAATTCGCAGTTCTTC. This translates into CATGGGQGNSQFF.

J is TRBJ2-5 and V is TRBV4-3; 10 bases line up with TRBD1. The V segment lost 3 bases and the J segment 4 bases; nucleotides outside the gene matches: 5. This CDR3 is 15 amino acids long. In germline, CDR1 is LGHNA, CDR2 YSLEER. Here the CDR3 DNA reads TGCGCCAGCAGCCAGGGGACAGGGGATGGAGAGACCCAGTACTTC. Translating gives CASSQGTGDGETQYF.

This clone was recorded a few times. The gene calls are TRBV4-2 and TRBJ1-2; no clear D. This CDR3 region has 12 residues. Germline CDR1 LGHNA, CDR2 YNFKEQ. With 0 bases removed from V and 5 bases from J, the gap between germline ends came to 4 bases. The CDR3 sequence: CASSQDRYGYTF. The CDR3 nucleotides read TGTGCCAGCAGCCAAGATCGGTATGGCTACACCTTC.

With regard to this clone: Other DNA sequences from this sample encode an identical CDR3 as well. This chain uses TRBV5-1 with TRBJ2-3, with 8 bases identical to TRBD1. The CDR3 loop spans 15 amino acids. V gave up 3 bases and J gave up 3 bases; unmatched junction bases: 6. Germline lookup yields CDR1 SGHRS and CDR2 YFSETQ. The CDR3: CASSSGQGGTDTQYF. The CDR3 DNA reads as TGCGCCAGCAGCTCCGGACAGGGAGGTACAGATACGCAGTATTTT. The variable domain in full, with the rest retrieved from reference TRBV5-1 and TRBJ2-3, is KAGVTQTPRYLIKTRGQQVTLSCSPISGHRSVSWYQQTPGQGLQFLFEYFSETQRNKGNFPGRFSGRQFSNSRSEMNVSTLELGDSALYLCASSSGQGGTDTQYFGPGTRLTVL.

This chain connects TRBV7-9 to TRBJ1-3; D unclear. Trimming stripped 6 bases from V and 2 bases from J, with 11 bases between. The CDR3 has 14 residues. CDR1 SEHNR and CDR2 FQNEAQ come from the germline V gene (reference sequence). The CDR3 loop reads CASREGSTGNTIYF. The CDR3 DNA sequence: TGTGCCAGCAGAGAGGGAAGTACTGGAAACACCATATATTTT.

The gene calls are TRBV7-2 and TRBJ2-5, with D perhaps TRBD1 (6 bases). In germline, CDR1 is SGHTA, CDR2 FQGNSA. Trimming stripped 5 bases from V and 1 base from J, with 11 bases between. The CDR3 runs 14 residues. DNA for the CDR3: TGTGCCAGCAGCCGAAGGACAGCCCAAGAGACCCAGTACTTC. Protein sequence: CASSRRTAQETQYF.

The chain has TRBV5-8 and TRBJ1-1, with 8 positions matching TRBD1. The V and J ends lost 0 bases and 5 bases, in that order; junction bases with no gene match: 6. Germline V gene sequence: CDR1 SGHTS, CDR2 YDEGEE. The length of the CDR3 is 15 residues. This CDR3 reads CASSLGGRGLTEAFF. The DNA for the CDR3 is TGTGCCAGCAGCTTGGGAGGCAGGGGGCTTACTGAAGCTTTCTTT.

This clone was detected only once. The chain couples TRBV9 to TRBJ1-2; 7 bases agree with TRBD1. In germline, CDR1 is SGDLS, CDR2 YYNGEE. V trimming: 2 bases; J trimming: 4 bases; junction bases outside the gene matches: 5. CDR3 length equals 14 residues. In DNA, the CDR3 is TGTGCCAGCAGCGTCTCGGGACAGAGCTATGGCTACACCTTC. This codes for CASSVSGQSYGYTF.

The chain carries TRBV18 and TRBJ1-4; TRBD1 is a possible D gene (5 bases). Looked up from germline, CDR1 is KGHSH and CDR2 is LQKENI. The CDR3 runs 16 residues. V gave up 0 bases and J gave up 8 bases, with 16 bases separating them. The CDR3 reads CASSPPLGAVGEKLFF. DNA for the CDR3: TGTGCCAGCTCACCACCATTAGGGGCGGTAGGCGAAAAACTGTTTTTT.

In regard to this clone: Compared with germline, one end of the junction differs, possibly owing to a read error. V is TRBV6-6 and J is TRBJ1-5, with 10 bases aligning to TRBD1. The CDR3 sequence is 15 residues long. Looked up from germline, CDR1 is MNHNY and CDR2 is SVGAGI (reference sequence). The CDR3, as DNA: TGTGCCAGCAGTATGGGACAGGGGAGCAATCAGCCCCAGAATTTT. Its translation is CASSMGQGSNQPQNF.

V usage is TRBV5-1 and J usage is TRBJ1-1; D is possibly TRBD1 (6 bases). Trimming stripped 1 base from V and 1 base from J, with 8 bases between. Germline V gene lookup returns CDR1 SGHRS and CDR2 YFSETQ. This CDR3 has 14 amino acids. The CDR3 region has the DNA TGCGCCAGCAGCTTGAGGACAGAGAACACTGAAGCTTTCTTT. Translating gives CASSLRTENTEAFF. Full variable domain (missing parts from reference TRBV5-1 and TRBJ1-1): KAGVTQTPRYLIKTRGQQVTLSCSPISGHRSVSWYQQTPGQGLQFLFEYFSETQRNKGNFPGRFSGRQFSNSRSEMNVSTLELGDSALYLCASSLRTENTEAFFGQGTRLTVV.

This clone occurred a few times. The chain combines TRBV6-5 with TRBJ2-3; 7 bases match TRBD2. Germline CDR1 reads MNHEY; CDR2 reads SVGAGI. With V trimmed by 3 bases and J by 2 bases, 8 bases remained unmatched. The CDR3 runs 16 residues. The CDR3 bases are TGTGCCAGCAGTTATTTCCCGCGGGAGTTCACAGATACGCAGTATTTT. Its protein is CASSYFPREFTDTQYF.

The chain employs TRBV4-2 and TRBJ2-2; 8 bases match TRBD2. With 0 bases clipped from V and 1 base from J, the junction kept 1 base outside the gene matches. In germline, CDR1 is LGHNA, CDR2 YNFKEQ. The CDR3 runs 16 residues. DNA of the CDR3: TGTGCCAGCAGCCAAGAGAGCGGGGGGAACACCGGGGAGCTGTTTTTT. Protein sequence: CASSQESGGNTGELFF.

The rearrangement uses TRBV4-3 and TRBJ1-5; 9 bases fit TRBD1. With V trimmed by 1 base and J by 5 bases, 0 bases remained unmatched. The CDR3 has 14 residues. Germline V gene sequence: CDR1 LGHNA, CDR2 YSLEER. CDR3 amino acids: CASSQGQGDQPQHF. In DNA, the CDR3 is TGCGCCAGCAGCCAAGGACAGGGGGATCAGCCCCAGCATTTT.

This clone was seen a few times. This rearrangement joins TRBV6-4 to TRBJ2-7, with a tentative D call TRBD1 (6 bases). CDR1 is MRHNA and CDR2 is SNTAGT in the germline V gene. The CDR3 runs 14 residues. The V end was cut by 7 bases, the J end by 3 bases, with 16 bases between. The CDR3 nucleotides read TGTGCCAGCACTCACAGGGTAGGTCGCTACGAGCAGTACTTC. Protein: CASTHRVGRYEQYF.

The chain joins TRBV7-9 to TRBJ2-7, with TRBD1 matching 10 bases. The ends lost 5 bases at V and 4 bases at J; junction bases unmatched: 5. The germline gives CDR1 SEHNR, CDR2 FQNEAQ (reference sequence). The CDR3 is 14 residues long. The CDR3 coding sequence is TGTGCCAGCAGCCCCTGGGACAGGGGTTACGAGCAGTACTTC. Protein: CASSPWDRGYEQYF.

This clone was detected a few times. The chain employs TRBV4-3 and TRBJ2-1, with 10 positions matching TRBD2. This CDR3 has 16 residues. Germline CDR1 LGHNA, CDR2 YSLEER. Unmatched junction bases numbered 7, after V lost 3 bases and J lost 5 bases. CDR3 amino acids: CASSHQLAGPNNEQFF. CDR3 DNA: TGCGCCAGCAGCCACCAACTAGCGGGGCCTAACAATGAGCAGTTCTTC.

In this sample, this clone turned up once. The V call is TRBV9, the J call TRBJ1-5; D unresolved. V shed 2 bases and J shed 3 bases, with 9 bases lying between them. The germline V gene encodes CDR1 SGDLS and CDR2 YYNGEE. The CDR3 sequence is 14 residues long. CDR3 DNA sequence: TGTGCCAGCAGCGTGGGTGACACCAATCAGCCCCAGCATTTT. Translation gives CASSVGDTNQPQHF.

The chain has TRBV7-6 and TRBJ2-1, with TRBD2 identical over 9 bases. The J segment lost 3 bases and the V segment lost 6 bases, leaving 9 bases of the junction unmatched. This CDR3 is built from 16 residues. Germline V CDR1 and CDR2: SGHVS, FNYEAQ. CDR3 protein: CASRAYSGGVYNEQFF. CDR3 nucleotide sequence: TGTGCCAGCAGAGCCTATAGCGGGGGTGTCTACAATGAGCAGTTCTTC.

Of note for this clone: Other DNA sequences in this sample translate to the same CDR3. V usage is TRBV29-1 and J usage is TRBJ1-1; tentative D call: TRBD1 (6 bases). Trimming shortened V by 6 bases and J by 0 bases, and 14 bases separated the two germline ends. CDR1 and CDR2 (germline): SQVTM, ANQGSEA. CDR3 size: 14 residues. The CDR3 DNA follows: TGCAGCGTGTCCTCCCGGACAGTGAACACTGAAGCTTTCTTT. Translating gives CSVSSRTVNTEAFF.

The chain couples TRBV9 to TRBJ1-2; D ambiguous. Per germline, CDR1 SGDLS and CDR2 YYNGEE. Trimming pared 0 bases from V and 8 bases from J, leaving 17 bases between. There are 15 residues in the CDR3. For the CDR3, the DNA is TGTGCCAGCAGCGTAGAGGCAGGCAGGCTGTACGGCTACACCTTC. Its translation: CASSVEAGRLYGYTF. Full variable domain (rest looked up from reference TRBV9 and TRBJ1-2): DSGVTQTPKHLITATGQRVTLRCSPRSGDLSVYWYQQSLDQGLQFLIQYYNGEERAKGNILERFSAQQFPDLHSELNLSSLELGDSALYFCASSVEAGRLYGYTFGSGTRLTVV.

This chain uses TRBV7-8 with TRBJ2-2; D might be TRBD1 (5 bases). CDR1 SGHVS and CDR2 FQNEAQ come from the germline V gene. This CDR3 contains 12 residues. V was trimmed by 5 bases and J by 6 bases, leaving 7 bases between them. The CDR3 spells CASSPGSGELFF. CDR3 bases: TGTGCCAGCAGCCCAGGGTCCGGGGAGCTGTTTTTT.

This chain uses TRBV28 with TRBJ2-1; TRBD1 agrees at 8 bases. This CDR3 region has 16 residues. Trimming removed 6 bases from V and 3 bases from J; junction bases left unmatched: 10. CDR1 MDHEN and CDR2 SYDVKM come from the germline V gene. CDR3 amino acids: CASSQLSGTGYNEQFF. The DNA for the CDR3 is TGTGCCAGCAGCCAACTCTCCGGGACAGGCTACAATGAGCAGTTCTTC.